These 31 T cell receptor beta chains share one sample of origin, sequenced in a study of blood T cell repertoires in COVID-19. Profiling relied on immunoSEQ multiplex PCR, and the TCRdb table lists in-frame clones only, not all of them. The sample lists roughly 260,000 clones; 65% to 90% were seen once. The sample consisted of peripheral blood. These receptors all stem from a woman aged 80 or over with active or convalescent COVID-19.

The rearrangement links TRBV2 to TRBJ1-5, with unresolved D. Trimming left V 4 bases short and J 11 bases short, with 12 bases between. Germline V gene lookup returns CDR1 SNHLY and CDR2 FYNNEI. The CDR3 has 12 residues. This CDR3 reads CASSGGRSAQHF. The CDR3 DNA follows: TGTGCCAGCAGTGGAGGCAGATCAGCCCAGCATTTT. Complete variable domain (other parts from reference TRBV2 and TRBJ1-5): EPEVTQTPSHQVTQMGQEVILRCVPISNHLYFYWYRQILGQKVEFLVSFYNNEISEKSEIFDDQFSVERPDGSNFTLKIRSTKLEDSAMYFCASSGGRSAQHFGDGTRLSIL.

V and J are TRBV10-3 and TRBJ2-1, with a tentative D call TRBD2 (6 bases). The germline V and J ends were trimmed by 0 bases and 6 bases, with 12 bases remaining between them. The CDR3 contains 15 residues. Germline-derived CDR1 and CDR2 are ENHRY and SYGVKD. The CDR3 nucleotides read TGTGCCATCAGTGAGTCGACGGGAGTACCCAATGAGCAGTTCTTC. Protein product: CAISESTGVPNEQFF.

CDR3 protein: CASSRTTSGMSVEQFF. CDR3 in DNA: TGTGCCAGCAGCCGAACGACTAGCGGGATGAGCGTTGAGCAGTTCTTC. The chain joins TRBV7-6 to TRBJ2-1; 11 bases align to TRBD2. V lost 5 bases and J lost 9; bases outside the gene matches: 12. The V gene's germline CDR1 is SGHVS and CDR2 FNYEAQ. This CDR3 contains 16 residues. The entire variable domain, with the rest obtained from reference TRBV7-6 and TRBJ2-1, is as follows: GAGVSQSPRYKVTKRGQDVALRCDPISGHVSLYWYRQALGQGPEFLTYFNYEAQQDKSGLPNDRFSAERPEGSISTLTIQRTEQRDSAMYRCASSRTTSGMSVEQFFGPGTRLTVL.

The genes are TRBV6-1 and TRBJ1-1; 8 bases agree with TRBD1. This CDR3 contains 14 residues. Losses at the gene ends were 7 bases for V and 5 bases for J; bases not matched to a gene: 9. Germline-derived CDR1 and CDR2 are MNHNS and SASEGT. The CDR3 sequence is CASIRGQVDTEAFF. CDR3 sequence (DNA): TGTGCCAGCATAAGGGGACAGGTCGATACTGAAGCTTTCTTT.

The table lists this clone with a few counts. The gene calls are TRBV4-1 and TRBJ1-6; TRBD1 is a possible D gene (5 bases). V was cut by 0 bases and J by 7 bases, with 13 bases left in between. This CDR3 has 16 residues. Looked up from germline, CDR1 is MGHRA and CDR2 is YSYEKL. CDR3 bases: TGCGCCAGCAGCCAAGAACCGGGACTGAACAATTCACCCCTCCACTTT. Its translation: CASSQEPGLNNSPLHF.

This sequence joins TRBV5-1 and TRBJ2-1; D is uncertain. This CDR3 is built from 16 residues. Trimming removed 0 bases from V and 0 bases from J, with 10 bases in between. Germline loops: CDR1 SGHRS, CDR2 YFSETQ. This CDR3 is CASSLAPESSYNEQFF. In nucleotides, the CDR3 is TGCGCCAGCAGCTTGGCGCCAGAAAGCTCCTACAATGAGCAGTTCTTC.

The rearrangement links TRBV24-1 to TRBJ2-1; 10 bases are shared with TRBD1. Trimming cost V 4 bases and J 3 bases; bases outside gene matches: 5. Germline V gene sequence: CDR1 KGHDR, CDR2 SFDVKD. The CDR3 consists of 16 residues. DNA for the CDR3: TGTGCCACCAGTGACCCGGGACAGGGGAACTACAATGAGCAGTTCTTC. It encodes CATSDPGQGNYNEQFF.

This clone was seen a handful of times. This sequence joins TRBV4-1 and TRBJ2-1; 10 bases are a match to TRBD1. CDR3 length: 14 amino acids. V lost 4 bases to trimming and J lost 7 bases; unmatched junction nucleotides: 4. Germline-derived CDR1 and CDR2 are MGHRA and YSYEKL. The CDR3 here is CASSRDRGGNEQFF. In nucleotides, the CDR3 is TGCGCCAGCAGCCGGGACAGGGGAGGGAATGAGCAGTTCTTC.

V is TRBV28 and J is TRBJ1-6; 7 bases are a match to TRBD1. The V gene end was trimmed by 8 bases and the J gene end by 9 bases; junction bases not matched to a gene: 10. This CDR3 is 14 amino acids long. The V gene's germline CDR1 is MDHEN and CDR2 SYDVKM. The CDR3 coding sequence is TGTGCCAGCGTACTGAGACAGGGTTTTTCACCCCTCCACTTT. Its translation is CASVLRQGFSPLHF.

The V and J genes are TRBV27 and TRBJ1-5, with TRBD1 matching over 7 bases. The CDR3 contains 19 residues. Germline loops: CDR1 MNHEY, CDR2 SMNVEV (reference sequence). V trimming: 2 bases; J trimming: 5 bases; junction bases outside the gene matches: 18. CDR3 in DNA: TGTGCCAGCAGTTTAAGCCTCCCCCGACAGGGAACTACCTATCAGCCCCAGCATTTT. Its translation: CASSLSLPRQGTTYQPQHF.

The chain uses TRBV7-8 and TRBJ2-7; TRBD1 agrees at 9 bases. Germline CDR1 SGHVS, CDR2 FQNEAQ. CDR3 length: 15 amino acids. The J segment lost 5 bases and the V segment lost 1 base, leaving 6 bases of the junction unmatched. The CDR3 bases are TGTGCCAGCAGCTTAGTTATGGGACAGGGTAACGAGCAGTACTTC. Translation gives CASSLVMGQGNEQYF.

The V call is TRBV6-5, the J call TRBJ1-3; 8 nucleotides match TRBD1. CDR1 and CDR2 (germline): MNHEY, SVGAGI. The CDR3 runs to 15 residues. The J segment lost 5 bases and the V segment lost 8 bases, leaving 11 bases of the junction unmatched. The CDR3 is CASGQGASARNTIYF. In DNA form, the CDR3 reads TGTGCCAGCGGGCAGGGGGCCTCCGCCCGAAACACCATATATTTT.

The chain employs TRBV19 and TRBJ1-1; D uncertain. V was clipped by 5 bases and J by 5 bases, with 21 bases between them. Germline CDR1 reads LNHDA; CDR2 reads SQIVND (reference sequence). This CDR3 contains 16 residues. In DNA form, the CDR3 reads TGTGCCAGTAGTTCCCCAGTGGGAGGTGGAAGAACTGAAGCTTTCTTT. Protein: CASSSPVGGGRTEAFF. The whole variable domain, remainder taken from reference TRBV19 and TRBJ1-1, is DGGITQSPKYLFRKEGQNVTLSCEQNLNHDAMYWYRQDPGQGLRLIYYSQIVNDFQKGDIAEGYSVSREKKESFPLTVTSAQKNPTAFYLCASSSPVGGGRTEAFFGQGTRLTVV.

The CDR3 sequence is CASSAAGSHGYTF. CDR3 nucleotides: TGTGCCAGCAGCGCAGCAGGGTCACATGGCTACACCTTC. The chain carries TRBV9 and TRBJ1-2; tentatively, D is TRBD1 (5 bases). The V end lost 3 bases, the J end lost 6 bases, and 12 bases lay between the germline ends. The CDR3 is 13 amino acids. The germline V gene encodes CDR1 SGDLS and CDR2 YYNGEE.

The chain joins TRBV19 to TRBJ1-1; 9 nucleotides line up with TRBD1. The CDR3 consists of 15 residues. Germline-derived CDR1 and CDR2 are LNHDA and SQIVND (reference sequence). With 6 bases clipped from V and 6 bases from J, the junction kept 11 bases outside the gene matches. CDR3 protein: CASSPRQGVFPEAFF. The CDR3 DNA reads TGTGCCAGTAGCCCAAGACAGGGGGTTTTCCCTGAAGCTTTCTTT. Drawing the rest from reference TRBV19 and TRBJ1-1, the complete variable domain is DGGITQSPKYLFRKEGQNVTLSCEQNLNHDAMYWYRQDPGQGLRLIYYSQIVNDFQKGDIAEGYSVSREKKESFPLTVTSAQKNPTAFYLCASSPRQGVFPEAFFGQGTRLTVV.

The chain combines TRBV18 with TRBJ1-3; 12 bases align to TRBD1. CDR3 length: 18 amino acids. V shed 5 bases and J 2 bases; nucleotides not matched to a gene: 10. Germline loops: CDR1 KGHSH, CDR2 LQKENI. In DNA, the CDR3 is TGTGCCAGCTCAACCTTCTCGGGACAGGGGGCCCCTGGAAACACCATATATTTT. This gives the protein CASSTFSGQGAPGNTIYF.

Here the CDR3 DNA reads TGCGCCAGCAGCATCGGACAGGGCACTGAAGCTTTCTTT. It encodes CASSIGQGTEAFF. The rearrangement links TRBV5-1 to TRBJ1-1; 8 bases line up with TRBD1. This CDR3 region has 13 residues. The ends lost 4 bases at V and 4 bases at J; junction bases unmatched: 3. CDR1 is SGHRS and CDR2 is YFSETQ in the germline V gene.

CDR3 sequence reads: CAWSVRETQYF. The CDR3, as DNA: TGTGCCTGGAGTGTGAGGGAGACCCAGTACTTC. This rearrangement joins TRBV30 to TRBJ2-5; D not certain. Germline V CDR1 and CDR2: GTSNPN, SVGIG (reference sequence). The CDR3 runs to 11 residues. Trimming removed 0 bases from V and 5 bases from J, with 4 bases in between. The whole variable domain, filled in from reference TRBV30 and TRBJ2-5, reads SQTIHQWPATLVQPVGSPLSLECTVEGTSNPNLYWYRQAAGRGLQLLFYSVGIGQISSEVPQNLSASRPQDRQFILSSKKLLLSDSGFYLCAWSVRETQYFGPGTRLLVL.

The gene calls are TRBV2 and TRBJ2-2; 15 bases are shared with TRBD2. V was clipped by 8 bases and J by 7 bases; unmatched bases: 8. CDR1 and CDR2 from the germline V gene are SNHLY and FYNNEI. CDR3 length: 16 amino acids. Written as DNA, the CDR3 is TGTGCCAGCGCCCCAGGGACTAGCGGGGGGCTCGGGGAGCTGTTTTTT. Amino acids: CASAPGTSGGLGELFF.

The chain links TRBV7-9 to TRBJ1-1, with D possibly TRBD1 on 5 matching bases. The CDR3 consists of 14 residues. Germline CDR1 SEHNR, CDR2 FQNEAQ (reference sequence). The V gene lost 5 bases and the J gene lost 3 bases, with 13 bases spanning the gap. CDR3: CASSPGPGDTEAFF. In nucleotides, the CDR3 is TGTGCCAGCAGCCCCGGCCCGGGGGACACTGAAGCTTTCTTT.

The CDR3 sequence is CASSPSPGHLPPYEQYF. The CDR3 region has the DNA TGCGCCAGCAGCCCTTCTCCGGGACACCTTCCTCCCTACGAGCAGTACTTC. This chain links TRBV5-1 with TRBJ2-7, with D possibly being TRBD1 (6 bases). The ends were cut back, 4 bases at V and 2 bases at J, with 22 bases in the middle. Germline V gene sequence: CDR1 SGHRS, CDR2 YFSETQ. There are 17 residues in the CDR3.

The V gene is TRBV28, the J gene TRBJ2-3; TRBD2 matches 8 bases. V shed 4 bases and J 4 bases; nucleotides not matched to a gene: 19. CDR1 MDHEN and CDR2 SYDVKM come from the germline V gene. The length of the CDR3 is 19 residues. The CDR3 DNA reads TGTGCCAGCAGTTCCCACCCTAGGGTAGCACCCGGGAGGGCAGATACGCAGTATTTT. Its protein product is CASSSHPRVAPGRADTQYF.

This chain uses TRBV11-1 with TRBJ1-2; no firm D call. Trimming took 1 base from V and 2 from J, leaving 8 bases between them. The CDR3 consists of 14 residues. Germline CDR1 and CDR2: SGHAT and FQDESV (reference sequence). Here the CDR3 reads CASSLGYSNYGYTF. In DNA form, the CDR3 reads TGTGCCAGCAGCTTAGGGTACTCAAACTATGGCTACACCTTC.

This chain connects TRBV27 to TRBJ2-1, with 10 bases matching TRBD2. Per the germline V gene, CDR1 is MNHEY and CDR2 is SMNVEV (reference sequence). The CDR3 spans 14 residues. Germline trimming cut 5 bases from V and 9 bases from J; bases unmatched to any gene: 7. This chain's CDR3 is CASSGLAVQGEQFF. In DNA form, the CDR3 reads TGTGCCAGCAGTGGACTAGCGGTACAAGGTGAGCAGTTCTTC.

The gene calls are TRBV5-1 and TRBJ2-2, with D possibly being TRBD2 (5 bases). V was pared by 1 base and J by 3 bases, with 16 bases between. Germline CDR1 and CDR2: SGHRS and YFSETQ. The CDR3 has 17 residues. The CDR3: CASSLMPSSEDTGELFF. In DNA, the CDR3 is TGCGCCAGCAGCTTGATGCCTAGCAGTGAGGACACCGGGGAGCTGTTTTTT.

The chain couples TRBV9 to TRBJ2-2, with 9 bases matching TRBD2. Germline-derived CDR1 and CDR2 are SGDLS and YYNGEE. The J segment lost 0 bases and the V segment lost 2 bases, leaving 2 bases of the junction unmatched. The CDR3 has 16 residues. CDR3 region: CASSVTSGANTGELFF. The CDR3 bases are TGTGCCAGCAGCGTGACTAGCGGAGCGAACACCGGGGAGCTGTTTTTT.

The gene calls are TRBV3-1 (or the pseudogene TRBV3-2) and TRBJ2-2, with a tentative D call TRBD2 (6 bases). Germline CDR1 is LGHDT and CDR2 is YNNKEL (reference sequence). V was clipped by 3 bases and J by 5 bases, with 16 bases between them. This CDR3 is built from 16 residues. The CDR3 region has the DNA TGTGCCAGCAGCCATATGGGGAGGCGGAGAACCGGGGAGCTGTTTTTT. Amino acids: CASSHMGRRRTGELFF.

The V gene is TRBV15, the J gene TRBJ2-3; unclear D gene. Germline V gene data show CDR1 as LNHNV and CDR2 as YYDKDF (reference sequence). The CDR3 covers 13 residues. V lost 4 bases to trimming and J lost 3 bases, with 8 bases between them. The CDR3 DNA is TGTGCCACCAGCACGAGGTTGACAGATACGCAGTATTTT. Amino acid sequence: CATSTRLTDTQYF.

The chain recombines TRBV14 with TRBJ1-1; D is uncertain. The CDR3 runs to 14 residues. Germline V gene lookup returns CDR1 SGHDN and CDR2 FVKESK. V was shortened by 6 bases and J by 5 bases, with 16 bases between the two germline ends. The CDR3 nucleotides read TGTGCCAGCAGGCTAGGGCCGGGGTCGACTGAAGCTTTCTTT. This sequence encodes CASRLGPGSTEAFF.

The table lists this clone with a count of one. This chain connects TRBV12-5 to TRBJ2-1; D possibly corresponds to TRBD1 (6 bases). Trimming took 5 bases from V and 2 from J, leaving 25 bases between them. The CDR3 extends over 19 amino acids. Germline V gives CDR1 LGHNT, CDR2 FRNRAP. The chain's CDR3 is CASGPPQGLPTQPYNEQFF. The DNA for the CDR3 is TGTGCTAGTGGTCCGCCTCAGGGGCTCCCTACCCAACCCTACAATGAGCAGTTCTTC.

This sequence joins TRBV7-9 and TRBJ2-6; D remains unclear. The CDR3 totals 15 residues. CDR1 and CDR2 from the germline V gene are SEHNR and FQNEAQ (reference sequence). V dropped 0 bases and J dropped 1 base, with 4 bases sitting between them. CDR3 protein: CASSLAPSGANVLTF. CDR3 DNA sequence: TGTGCCAGCAGCTTAGCCCCTTCTGGGGCCAACGTCCTGACTTTC.